The T cell receptor (beta chain) under discussion was sequenced for a study of T cell repertoires in ileal Crohn's disease. The germline CDR1 and CDR2 sequences are LGHNA and YSLEER. V gave up 4 bases and J gave up 6 bases, with 16 bases separating them. CDR3 length equals 14 residues. Regarding time point: neoterminal ileum biopsy at postoperative endoscopy, about 6 months after surgery. TCRdb keeps only in-frame clones here, not all; method: immunoSEQ multiplex PCR. Of around 4,200 clones listed, nearly 85% are singletons. Input material: ileal tissue. V is TRBV4-3 and J is TRBJ2-7; D remains ambiguous. The source is an adult with Crohn's disease. CDR3 sequence (DNA): TGCGCCAGCAGCCGCGATTACCCGGGTGGCGAGCAGTACTTC. It yields the protein CASSRDYPGGEQYF.